The 9 T cell receptor beta chains in this list originate from one sample, sequenced in a study of PD-L1 blockade in urothelial cancer. The time point: pretreatment peripheral blood. The table came from immunoSEQ multiplex PCR; TCRdb's copy has only in-frame clones and leaves some out. The data hold 86,000 or so clones, with roughly 84% observed a single time. Specimen: PBMCs, collected around atezolizumab (anti-PD-L1) treatment. These receptor sequences come from a man in his sixties with urothelial cancer.

This clone has only one observation. The V gene is TRBV6-7, the J gene TRBJ1-5; D unresolved. Being an ORF, TRBV6-7 has a function that is uncertain. CDR3 length: 13 residues. Trimming left V 7 bases short and J 0 bases short, with 7 bases between. This CDR3 reads CASNSYSNQPQHF. The CDR3 nucleotides are TGTGCCAGCAACTCATATAGCAATCAGCCCCAGCATTTT.

This chain connects TRBV18 to TRBJ2-1, with 7 bases aligning to TRBD2. Germline-derived CDR1 and CDR2 are KGHSH and LQKENI. V trimming: 6 bases; J trimming: 5 bases; junction bases outside the gene matches: 13. This CDR3 has 16 amino acids. The CDR3 region is CASSTGVSAGNNEQFF. DNA of the CDR3: TGTGCCAGCTCCACCGGAGTGTCAGCGGGAAACAATGAGCAGTTCTTC.

The chain has TRBV6-5 and TRBJ2-7; D is perhaps TRBD2 (6 bases). CDR1 and CDR2 from the germline V gene are MNHEY and SVGAGI. This CDR3 spans 15 amino acids. Trimming stripped 2 bases from V and 4 bases from J, with 15 bases between. CDR3 DNA: TGTGCCAGCAGTTACAGCGGCGGGGTGATTTACGAGCAGTACTTC. Its translation is CASSYSGGVIYEQYF.

V gene TRBV2 combines with J gene TRBJ1-2; possibly TRBD1 for D (5 bases). The CDR3 contains 13 residues. The germline V and J ends were trimmed by 5 bases and 1 base, with 8 bases remaining between them. Per the germline V gene, CDR1 is SNHLY and CDR2 is FYNNEI. The CDR3 coding sequence is TGTGCCAGCAGTCGGGGGGTTAACTATGGCTACACCTTC. Protein product: CASSRGVNYGYTF.

The chain uses TRBV25-1 and TRBJ1-5; 7 bases map to TRBD1. Trimming cost V 4 bases and J 5 bases; bases outside gene matches: 8. The CDR3 loop spans 15 amino acids. Germline CDR1 reads MGHDK; CDR2 reads SYGVNS. The CDR3 region has the DNA TGTGCCAGCAGTGCCGGGACAGCCGTTGATCAGCCCCAGCATTTT. Translation gives CASSAGTAVDQPQHF.

V gene TRBV7-2 combines with J gene TRBJ2-1; TRBD2 aligns across 15 bases. V shed 5 bases, J shed 9 bases, and the junction held 8 bases outside the gene matches. Germline lookup yields CDR1 SGHTA and CDR2 FQGNSA. This CDR3 spans 16 amino acids. This CDR3 reads CASSLGTSGRPSEQFF. CDR3 bases: TGTGCCAGCAGCCTCGGGACTAGCGGGAGGCCCAGTGAGCAGTTCTTC.

The V call is TRBV7-6, the J call TRBJ2-7; D gene uncertain. V lost 3 bases to trimming and J lost 3 bases, with 6 bases between them. Germline V gene lookup returns CDR1 SGHVS and CDR2 FNYEAQ. The CDR3 has 12 amino acids. The CDR3 DNA reads TGTGCCAGCAGCTTTAACTTCTACGAGCAGTACTTC. Translation gives CASSFNFYEQYF.

The V and J genes are TRBV7-9 and TRBJ2-1; 7 bases match TRBD1. Germline lookup yields CDR1 SEHNR and CDR2 FQNEAQ (reference sequence). This CDR3 is built from 14 residues. V gave up 11 bases and J gave up 5 bases; unmatched junction bases: 12. The CDR3 DNA reads as TGTGCCCCCTCCGCAGGGGGACGGGACAATGAGCAGTTCTTC. It translates to CAPSAGGRDNEQFF.

This clone occurred a few times. V gene TRBV20-1 combines with J gene TRBJ1-2; D is unclear. The length of the CDR3 is 11 residues. V was trimmed by 5 bases and J by 4 bases, leaving 8 bases between them. CDR1 DFQATT and CDR2 SNEGSKA come from the germline V gene (reference sequence). CDR3: CSALATYGYTF. CDR3 nucleotide sequence: TGCAGTGCTTTGGCAACCTATGGCTACACCTTC.